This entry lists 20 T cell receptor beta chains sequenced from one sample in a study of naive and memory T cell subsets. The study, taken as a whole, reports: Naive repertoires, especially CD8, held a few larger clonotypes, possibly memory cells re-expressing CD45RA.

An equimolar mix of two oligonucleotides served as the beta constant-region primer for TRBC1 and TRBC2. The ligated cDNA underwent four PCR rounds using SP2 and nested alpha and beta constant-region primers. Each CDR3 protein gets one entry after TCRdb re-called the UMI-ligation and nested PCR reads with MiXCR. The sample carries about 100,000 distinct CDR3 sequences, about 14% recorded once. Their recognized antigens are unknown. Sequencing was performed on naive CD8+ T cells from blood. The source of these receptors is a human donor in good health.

The CDR3 loop is CASAGGGRTEAFF. The CDR3, as DNA: TGTGCCAGCGCAGGGGGCGGACGCACTGAAGCTTTCTTT. The V call is TRBV12-3 or TRBV12-4, the J call TRBJ1-1; 8 positions match TRBD1. The V gene end was trimmed by 8 bases and the J gene end by 4 bases; junction bases not matched to a gene: 6. This CDR3 is built from 13 residues.

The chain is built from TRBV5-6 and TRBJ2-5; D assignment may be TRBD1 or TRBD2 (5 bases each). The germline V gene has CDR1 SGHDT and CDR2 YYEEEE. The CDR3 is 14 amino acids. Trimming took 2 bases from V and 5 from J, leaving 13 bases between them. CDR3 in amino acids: CASSFVREFETQYF. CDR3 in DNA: TGTGCCAGCAGCTTCGTCAGGGAGTTCGAGACCCAGTACTTC.

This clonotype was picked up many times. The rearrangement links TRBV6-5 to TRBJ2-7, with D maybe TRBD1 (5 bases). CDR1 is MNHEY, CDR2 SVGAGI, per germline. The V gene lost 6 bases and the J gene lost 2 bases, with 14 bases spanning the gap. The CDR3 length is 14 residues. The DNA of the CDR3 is TGTGCCAGCAGCCTAGACAGTAACCCCTACGAGCAGTACTTC. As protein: CASSLDSNPYEQYF.

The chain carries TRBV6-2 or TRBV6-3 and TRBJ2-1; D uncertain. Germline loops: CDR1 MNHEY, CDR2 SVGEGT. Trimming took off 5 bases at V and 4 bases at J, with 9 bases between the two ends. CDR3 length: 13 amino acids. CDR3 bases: TGTGCCAGCAGTACGGGTCTTTACAATGAGCAGTTCTTC. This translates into CASSTGLYNEQFF.

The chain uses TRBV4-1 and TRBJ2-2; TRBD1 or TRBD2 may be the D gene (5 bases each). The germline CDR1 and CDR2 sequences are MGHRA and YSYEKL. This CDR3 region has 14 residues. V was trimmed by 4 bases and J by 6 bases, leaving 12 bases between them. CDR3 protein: CASSLQVGAGELFF. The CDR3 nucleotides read TGCGCCAGCAGCCTCCAGGTGGGGGCCGGGGAGCTGTTTTTT.

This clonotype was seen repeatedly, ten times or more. CDR3 residues: CASSPGGYSYEQYF. The CDR3 nucleotides are TGTGCCAGCAGTCCAGGGGGTTATTCCTACGAGCAGTACTTC. This chain links TRBV27 with TRBJ2-7, with TRBD1 matching 7 bases. There are 14 residues in the CDR3. Germline V gene lookup returns CDR1 MNHEY and CDR2 SMNVEV (reference sequence). Trimming at V came to 5 bases and at J to 1 base, leaving 5 bases not matched to a gene.

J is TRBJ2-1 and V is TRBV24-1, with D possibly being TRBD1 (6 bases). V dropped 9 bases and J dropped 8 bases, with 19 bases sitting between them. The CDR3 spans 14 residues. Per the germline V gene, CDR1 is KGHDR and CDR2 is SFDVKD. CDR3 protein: CATAGQSNSHEQFF. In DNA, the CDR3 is TGTGCCACCGCCGGACAGAGCAATTCTCATGAGCAGTTCTTC.

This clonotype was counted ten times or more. In DNA, the CDR3 is TGTGCCACCAGCGGGAGCCGGGAACGGTTCGATGAGCAGTTCTTC. It codes for CATSGSRERFDEQFF. The chain carries TRBV15 and TRBJ2-1, with D possibly being TRBD2 (5 bases). Trimming left V 5 bases short and J 8 bases short, with 19 bases between. Germline assignment: CDR1 LNHNV and CDR2 YYDKDF (reference sequence). CDR3 length equals 15 residues.

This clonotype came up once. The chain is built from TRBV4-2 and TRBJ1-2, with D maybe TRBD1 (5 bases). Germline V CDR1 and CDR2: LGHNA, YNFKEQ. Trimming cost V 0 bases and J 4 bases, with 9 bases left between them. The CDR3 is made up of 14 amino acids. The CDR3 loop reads CASSQDAGPYGYTF. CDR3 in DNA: TGTGCCAGCAGCCAAGACGCAGGGCCCTATGGCTACACCTTC.

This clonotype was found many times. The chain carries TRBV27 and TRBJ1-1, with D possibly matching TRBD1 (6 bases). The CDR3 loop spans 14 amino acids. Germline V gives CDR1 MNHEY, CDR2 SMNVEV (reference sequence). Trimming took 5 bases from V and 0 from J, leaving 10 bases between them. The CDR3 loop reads CASSAGQMNTEAFF. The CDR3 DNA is TGTGCCAGCAGTGCCGGACAGATGAACACTGAAGCTTTCTTT.

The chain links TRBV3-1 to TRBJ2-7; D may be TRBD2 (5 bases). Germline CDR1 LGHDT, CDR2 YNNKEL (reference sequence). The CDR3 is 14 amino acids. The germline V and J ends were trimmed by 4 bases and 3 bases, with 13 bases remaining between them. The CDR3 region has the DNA TGTGCCAGCAGCCCGGGCCTCGAGGGCTACGAGCAGTACTTC. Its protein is CASSPGLEGYEQYF.

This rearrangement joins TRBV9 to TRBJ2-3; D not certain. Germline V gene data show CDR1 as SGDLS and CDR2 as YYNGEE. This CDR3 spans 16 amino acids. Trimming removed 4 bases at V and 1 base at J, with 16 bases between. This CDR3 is CASSNALSAGTDTQYF. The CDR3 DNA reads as TGTGCCAGCAGCAACGCCTTGTCCGCGGGCACAGATACGCAGTATTTT.

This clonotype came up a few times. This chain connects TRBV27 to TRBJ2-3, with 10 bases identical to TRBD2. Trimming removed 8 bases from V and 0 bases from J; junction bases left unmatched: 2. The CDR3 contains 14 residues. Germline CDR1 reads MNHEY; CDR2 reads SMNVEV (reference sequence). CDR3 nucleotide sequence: TGTGCCAGCGGACTAGCGGAGAGCACAGATACGCAGTATTTT. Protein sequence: CASGLAESTDTQYF.

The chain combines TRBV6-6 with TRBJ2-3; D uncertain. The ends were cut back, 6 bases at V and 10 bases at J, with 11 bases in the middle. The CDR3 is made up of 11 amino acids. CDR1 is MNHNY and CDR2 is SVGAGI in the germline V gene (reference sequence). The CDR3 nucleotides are TGTGCCAGCAGCGAAGGAGCCGCGCAGTATTTT. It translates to CASSEGAAQYF.

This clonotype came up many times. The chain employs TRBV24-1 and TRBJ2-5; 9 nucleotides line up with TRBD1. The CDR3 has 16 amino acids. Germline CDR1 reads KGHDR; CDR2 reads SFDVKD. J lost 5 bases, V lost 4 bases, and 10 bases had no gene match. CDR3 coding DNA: TGTGCCACCAGTGACTACCGACAGGGGGACGGGGAGACCCAGTACTTC. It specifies CATSDYRQGDGETQYF.

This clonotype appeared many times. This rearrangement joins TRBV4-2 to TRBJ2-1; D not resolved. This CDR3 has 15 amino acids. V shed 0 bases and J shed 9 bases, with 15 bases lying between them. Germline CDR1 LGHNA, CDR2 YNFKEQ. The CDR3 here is CASSQDTTLISEQFF. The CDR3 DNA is TGTGCCAGCAGCCAAGACACGACGCTAATATCTGAGCAGTTCTTC.

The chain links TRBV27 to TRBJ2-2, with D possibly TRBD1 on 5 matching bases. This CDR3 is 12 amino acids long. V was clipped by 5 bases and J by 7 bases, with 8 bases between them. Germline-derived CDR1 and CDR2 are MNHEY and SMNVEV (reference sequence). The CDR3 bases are TGTGCCAGCAGTGAGCAGGGCGGGGAGCTGTTTTTT. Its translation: CASSEQGGELFF.

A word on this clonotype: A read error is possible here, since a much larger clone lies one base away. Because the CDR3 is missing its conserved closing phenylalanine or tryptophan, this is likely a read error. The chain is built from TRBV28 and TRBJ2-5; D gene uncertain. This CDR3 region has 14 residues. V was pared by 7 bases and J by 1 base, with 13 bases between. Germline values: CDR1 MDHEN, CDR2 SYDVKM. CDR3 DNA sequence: TGTGCCAGCACGACCCACCGGCCCCAAGAGACCCAGTACTCC. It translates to CASTTHRPQETQYS.

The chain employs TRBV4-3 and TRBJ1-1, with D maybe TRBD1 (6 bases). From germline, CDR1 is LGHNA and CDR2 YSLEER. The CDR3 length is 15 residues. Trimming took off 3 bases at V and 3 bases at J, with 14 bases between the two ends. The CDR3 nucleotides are TGCGCCAGCAGCCAGGAGGACAGTGAGGACACTGAAGCTTTCTTT. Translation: CASSQEDSEDTEAFF.

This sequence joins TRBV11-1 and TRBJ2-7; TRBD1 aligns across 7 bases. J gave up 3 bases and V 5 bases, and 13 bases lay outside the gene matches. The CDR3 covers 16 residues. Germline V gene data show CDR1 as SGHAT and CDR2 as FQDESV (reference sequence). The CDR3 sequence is CASSAQTGLVSYEQYF. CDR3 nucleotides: TGTGCCAGCAGCGCCCAGACAGGGTTGGTAAGCTACGAGCAGTACTTC.